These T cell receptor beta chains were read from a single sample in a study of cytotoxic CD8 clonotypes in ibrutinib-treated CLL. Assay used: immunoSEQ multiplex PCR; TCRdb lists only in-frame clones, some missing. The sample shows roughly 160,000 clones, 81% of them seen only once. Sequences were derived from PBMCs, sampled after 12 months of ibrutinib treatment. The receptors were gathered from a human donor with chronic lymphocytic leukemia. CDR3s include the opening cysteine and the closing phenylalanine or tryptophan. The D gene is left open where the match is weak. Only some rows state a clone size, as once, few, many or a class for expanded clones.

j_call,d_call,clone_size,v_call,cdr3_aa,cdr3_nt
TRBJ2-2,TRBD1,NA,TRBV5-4,CASSFQRTGLTGELFF,TGTGCCAGCAGCTTCCAACGGACAGGGCTTACCGGGGAGCTGTTTTTT
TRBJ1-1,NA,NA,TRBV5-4,CASSLGQGLMNTEAFF,TGTGCCAGCAGCTTGGGGCAGGGGCTCATGAACACTGAAGCTTTCTTT
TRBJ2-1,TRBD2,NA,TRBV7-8,CASRRLAGHYNEQFF,TGTGCCAGCAGACGACTAGCGGGTCACTACAATGAGCAGTTCTTC
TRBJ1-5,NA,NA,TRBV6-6,CASTPDRVNQPQHF,TGTGCCAGCACCCCGGACAGAGTCAATCAGCCCCAGCATTTT
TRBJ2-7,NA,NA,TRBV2,CASSSSYEQYF,TGTGCCAGCAGCAGCTCCTACGAGCAGTACTTC
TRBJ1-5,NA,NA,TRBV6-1,CASIRESNQPQHF,TGTGCCAGCATACGGGAGAGCAATCAGCCCCAGCATTTT
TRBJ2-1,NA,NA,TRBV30,CAWAQTGTPKFNEQFF,TGTGCCTGGGCTCAGACCGGGACCCCAAAGTTCAATGAGCAGTTCTTC
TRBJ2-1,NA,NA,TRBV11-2,CASSPIGGWTGYNEQFF,TGTGCCAGCAGCCCAATAGGGGGGTGGACAGGCTACAATGAGCAGTTCTTC
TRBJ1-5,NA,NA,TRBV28,CASSPDGGFWGQPQHF,TGTGCCAGCAGTCCGGATGGGGGGTTCTGGGGTCAGCCCCAGCATTTT
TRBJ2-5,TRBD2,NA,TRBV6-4,CASSDGSGGQETQYF,TGTGCCAGCAGCGACGGTAGCGGGGGACAAGAGACCCAGTACTTC
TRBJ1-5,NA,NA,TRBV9,CASSVDGQGNQPQHF,TGTGCCAGCAGCGTAGATGGGCAGGGGAATCAGCCCCAGCATTTT
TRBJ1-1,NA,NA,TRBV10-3,CAISDLRNVLRGNTEAFF,TGTGCCATCAGTGATTTAAGGAATGTGCTGCGGGGGAACACTGAAGCTTTCTTT
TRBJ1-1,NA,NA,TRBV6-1,CASSEGAGYEAFF,TGTGCCAGCAGTGAGGGGGCCGGCTATGAGGCTTTCTTT
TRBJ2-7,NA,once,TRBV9,CASSPWKGKVPYEQYF,TGTGCCAGCAGCCCTTGGAAGGGAAAAGTACCCTACGAGCAGTACTTC
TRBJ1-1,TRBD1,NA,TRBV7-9,CASSLQGGQGGGKTFF,TGTGCCAGCAGCTTACAGGGAGGACAGGGCGGTGGGAAGACTTTCTTT
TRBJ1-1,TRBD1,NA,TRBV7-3,CASSTQQGTEAFF,TGTGCCAGCAGCACACAACAGGGGACTGAAGCTTTCTTT
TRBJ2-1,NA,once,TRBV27,CASSSQKSYGVHNEQFF,TGTGCCAGCAGTTCCCAAAAGAGCTATGGCGTCCACAATGAGCAGTTCTTC
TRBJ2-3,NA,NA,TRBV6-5,CASRKDSTDTQYF,TGTGCCAGCAGGAAGGATAGCACAGATACGCAGTATTTT
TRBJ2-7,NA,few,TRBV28,CASSLRENRAYEQYF,TGTGCCAGCAGTTTACGGGAAAACCGTGCTTACGAGCAGTACTTC
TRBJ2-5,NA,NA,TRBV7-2,CASSLYQETQYF,TGTGCCAGCAGCCTTTACCAAGAGACCCAGTACTTC
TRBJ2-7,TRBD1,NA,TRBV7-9,CASSSTGAYEQYF,TGTGCCAGCAGCTCGACAGGGGCCTACGAGCAGTACTTC
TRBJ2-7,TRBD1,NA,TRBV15,CATSRVRGQTYEQYF,TGTGCCACCAGCAGAGTTAGGGGGCAGACTTACGAGCAGTACTTC